This T cell receptor (beta chain) was captured in a study of blood T cell repertoires in COVID-19. Background on the study: Whether acute or convalescent, the COVID-19 samples came from the United States, Italy and Spain. PBMCs, B-cell-depleted T cells, or T cells provided the cDNA or gDNA that made up the material.

Original methodology: Using reference gene primer amplification, nucleated cell counts were estimated. Only in-frame clones appear in the TCRdb table, and some are missing; sequencing was by immunoSEQ multiplex PCR. V, J and clone size are those of that table, while D and trimming were read from the DNA. The sample contains about 270,000 clones, more than 70% of which appear only once. About this clone: Other DNA sequences in the same sample also yield this CDR3.

What was sequenced was peripheral blood. The origin of this receptor is a woman aged 18 to 35 with acute or convalescent COVID-19.

The CDR3 bases are TGTGCCAGCAGCTCTCGGGATGAGCAGTTCTTC. It encodes CASSSRDEQFF. The chain carries TRBV7-9 and TRBJ2-1; D is ambiguous. Germline V lookup: CDR1 SEHNR, CDR2 FQNEAQ (reference sequence). Trimming shortened V by 4 bases and J by 8 bases, and 6 bases separated the two germline ends. The CDR3 is made up of 11 amino acids.